This TCR beta chain is drawn from a study of blood T cells in healthy people across ages. A J-beta primer mix and a sample-barcoded 5' primer were used in a second PCR of roughly 7 to 12 cycles. TCRdb processed the 5' RACE reads anew with MiXCR; each CDR3 protein has one entry. The sample contains over 1,500,000 distinct CDR3 sequences, around 42% of which appear only once. The germline CDR1 and CDR2 sequences are MNHNS and SASEGT. The CDR3 extends over 13 amino acids. The rearrangement links TRBV6-1 to TRBJ2-4; the match to TRBD1 covers 8 bases. Judging by the DNA end, TRBJ2-7 fits better; the J call may be wrong. The origin of this receptor is a human donor in good health. The sample comprised blood. The CDR3 loop is CASGWDRTYEQYF. The CDR3 nucleotides are TGTGCCAGCGGTTGGGACAGGACCTACGAGCAGTACTTC.